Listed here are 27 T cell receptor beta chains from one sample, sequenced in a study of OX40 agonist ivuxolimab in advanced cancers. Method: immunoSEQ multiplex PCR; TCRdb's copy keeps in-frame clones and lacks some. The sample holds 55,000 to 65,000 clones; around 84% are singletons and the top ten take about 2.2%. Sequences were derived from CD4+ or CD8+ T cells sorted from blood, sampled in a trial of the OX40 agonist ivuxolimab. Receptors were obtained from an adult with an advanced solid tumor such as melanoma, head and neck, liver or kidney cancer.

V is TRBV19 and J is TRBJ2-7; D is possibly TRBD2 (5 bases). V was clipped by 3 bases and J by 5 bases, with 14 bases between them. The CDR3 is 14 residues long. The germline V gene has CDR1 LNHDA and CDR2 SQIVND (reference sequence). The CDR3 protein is CASSMRGSGNEQYF. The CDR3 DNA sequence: TGTGCCAGTAGTATGAGAGGGAGTGGCAACGAGCAGTACTTC.

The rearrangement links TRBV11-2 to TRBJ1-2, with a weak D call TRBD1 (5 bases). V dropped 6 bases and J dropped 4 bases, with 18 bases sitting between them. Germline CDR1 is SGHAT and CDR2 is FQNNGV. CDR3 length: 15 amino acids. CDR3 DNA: TGTGCCAGCAGACTAGCGACCCCAGGGCCCTATGGCTACACCTTC. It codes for CASRLATPGPYGYTF.

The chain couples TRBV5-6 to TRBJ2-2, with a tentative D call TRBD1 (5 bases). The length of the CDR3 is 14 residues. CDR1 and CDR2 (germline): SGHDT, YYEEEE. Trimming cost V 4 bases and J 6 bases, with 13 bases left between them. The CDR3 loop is CASSPGSKAGELFF. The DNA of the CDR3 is TGTGCCAGCAGCCCAGGGTCAAAGGCCGGGGAGCTGTTTTTT.

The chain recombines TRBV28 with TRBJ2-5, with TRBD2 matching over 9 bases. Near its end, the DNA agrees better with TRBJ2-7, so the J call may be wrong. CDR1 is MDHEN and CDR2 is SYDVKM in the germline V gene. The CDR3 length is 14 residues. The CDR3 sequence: CATTSGRFTYEQYF. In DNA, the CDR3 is TGTGCCACCACGAGCGGGAGGTTTACCTACGAGCAGTACTTC.

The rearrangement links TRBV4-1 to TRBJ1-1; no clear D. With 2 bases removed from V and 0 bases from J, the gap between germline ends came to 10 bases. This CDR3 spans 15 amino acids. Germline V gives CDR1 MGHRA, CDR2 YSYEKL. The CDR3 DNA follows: TGCGCCAGCAGCCAACAGGAAACCATGAACACTGAAGCTTTCTTT. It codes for CASSQQETMNTEAFF.

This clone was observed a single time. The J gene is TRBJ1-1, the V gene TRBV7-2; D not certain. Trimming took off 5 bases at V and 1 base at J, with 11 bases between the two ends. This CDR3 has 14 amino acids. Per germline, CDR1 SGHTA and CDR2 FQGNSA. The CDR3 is CASSPGPANTEAFF. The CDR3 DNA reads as TGTGCCAGCAGCCCTGGTCCAGCGAACACTGAAGCTTTCTTT. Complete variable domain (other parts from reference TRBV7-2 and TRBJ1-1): GAGVSQSPSNKVTEKGKDVELRCDPISGHTALYWYRQSLGQGLEFLIYFQGNSAPDKSGLPSDRFSAERTGGSVSTLTIQRTQQEDSAVYLCASSPGPANTEAFFGQGTRLTVV.

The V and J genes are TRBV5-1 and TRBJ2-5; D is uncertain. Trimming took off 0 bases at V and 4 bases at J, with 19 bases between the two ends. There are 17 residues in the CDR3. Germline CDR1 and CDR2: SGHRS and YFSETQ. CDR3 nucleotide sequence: TGCGCCAGCAGCTTGGGGGTTGGGTCTGCTGCGGTAGAGACCCAGTACTTC. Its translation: CASSLGVGSAAVETQYF.

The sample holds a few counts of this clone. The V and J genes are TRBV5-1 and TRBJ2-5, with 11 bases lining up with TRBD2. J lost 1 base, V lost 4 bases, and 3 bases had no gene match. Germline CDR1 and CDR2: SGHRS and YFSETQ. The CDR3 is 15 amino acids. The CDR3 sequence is CASSRGTSGQETQYF. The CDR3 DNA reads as TGCGCCAGCAGCCGGGGGACTAGCGGCCAAGAGACCCAGTACTTC.

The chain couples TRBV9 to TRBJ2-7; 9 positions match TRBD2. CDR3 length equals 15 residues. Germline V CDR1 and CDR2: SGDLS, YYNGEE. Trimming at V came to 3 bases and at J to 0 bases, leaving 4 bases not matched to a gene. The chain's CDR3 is CASSEGLASSYEQYF. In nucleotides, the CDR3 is TGTGCCAGCAGCGAAGGACTAGCGAGCTCCTACGAGCAGTACTTC.

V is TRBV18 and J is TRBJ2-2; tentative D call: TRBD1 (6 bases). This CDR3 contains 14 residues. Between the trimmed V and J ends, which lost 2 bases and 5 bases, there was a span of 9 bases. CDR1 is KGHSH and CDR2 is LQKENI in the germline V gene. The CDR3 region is CASSPGQPTGELFF. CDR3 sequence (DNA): TGTGCCAGCTCACCAGGACAGCCGACCGGGGAGCTGTTTTTT.

CDR3 sequence reads: CASSRGPYSTDTQYF. The CDR3 DNA sequence: TGCGCCAGCAGCCGAGGACCTTATAGCACAGATACGCAGTATTTT. The genes are TRBV5-1 and TRBJ2-3; D unresolved. The CDR3 loop spans 15 amino acids. V lost 4 bases, J lost 0 bases, and 12 bases lay in between. Per the germline V gene, CDR1 is SGHRS and CDR2 is YFSETQ.

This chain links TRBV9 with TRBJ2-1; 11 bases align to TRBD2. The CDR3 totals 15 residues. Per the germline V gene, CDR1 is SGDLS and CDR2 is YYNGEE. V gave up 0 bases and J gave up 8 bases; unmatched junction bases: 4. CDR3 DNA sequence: TGTGCCAGCAGCGTAGCGACTAGCGGGAACCATGAGCAGTTCTTC. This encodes CASSVATSGNHEQFF.

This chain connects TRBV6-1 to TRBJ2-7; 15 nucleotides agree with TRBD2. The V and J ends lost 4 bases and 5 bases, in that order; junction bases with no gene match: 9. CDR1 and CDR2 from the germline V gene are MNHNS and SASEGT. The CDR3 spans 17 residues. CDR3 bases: TGTGCCAGCAGTGGCCGGACTAGCGGGAGGGCCCACAACGAGCAGTACTTC. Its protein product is CASSGRTSGRAHNEQYF.

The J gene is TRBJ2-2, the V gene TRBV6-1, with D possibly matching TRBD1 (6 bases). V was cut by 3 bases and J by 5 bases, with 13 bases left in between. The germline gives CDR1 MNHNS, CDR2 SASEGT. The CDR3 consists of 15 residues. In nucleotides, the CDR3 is TGTGCCAGCAGTGAGTACAGGGTCGTAACCGGGGAGCTGTTTTTT. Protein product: CASSEYRVVTGELFF.

CDR3 nucleotide sequence: TGTGCCAGCGTAGACAGGAACACTGAAGCTTTCTTT. Protein sequence: CASVDRNTEAFF. V gene TRBV6-6 combines with J gene TRBJ1-1; TRBD1 is a possible D gene (5 bases). V was trimmed by 8 bases and J by 1 base, leaving 8 bases between them. This CDR3 is built from 12 residues. Germline CDR1 reads MNHNY; CDR2 reads SVGAGI (reference sequence).

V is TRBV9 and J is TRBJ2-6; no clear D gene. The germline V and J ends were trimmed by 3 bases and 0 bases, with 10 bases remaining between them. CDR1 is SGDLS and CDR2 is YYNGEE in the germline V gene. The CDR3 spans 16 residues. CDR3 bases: TGTGCCAGCAGCGCCTTCTCGGTCTCTGGGGCCAACGTCCTGACTTTC. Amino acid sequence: CASSAFSVSGANVLTF.

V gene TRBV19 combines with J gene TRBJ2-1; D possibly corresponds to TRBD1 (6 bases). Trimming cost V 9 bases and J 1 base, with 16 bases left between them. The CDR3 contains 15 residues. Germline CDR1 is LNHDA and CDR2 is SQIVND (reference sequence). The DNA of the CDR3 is TGTGCCAGCTCCTTACAGGGACCATCCTACAATGAGCAGTTCTTC. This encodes CASSLQGPSYNEQFF.

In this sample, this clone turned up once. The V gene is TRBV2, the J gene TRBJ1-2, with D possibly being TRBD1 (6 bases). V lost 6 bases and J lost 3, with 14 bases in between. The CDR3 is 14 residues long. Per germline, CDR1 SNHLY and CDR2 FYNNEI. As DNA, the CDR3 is TGTGCCAGCAGCGCCCAGGGGTATGACTATGGCTACACCTTC. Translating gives CASSAQGYDYGYTF.

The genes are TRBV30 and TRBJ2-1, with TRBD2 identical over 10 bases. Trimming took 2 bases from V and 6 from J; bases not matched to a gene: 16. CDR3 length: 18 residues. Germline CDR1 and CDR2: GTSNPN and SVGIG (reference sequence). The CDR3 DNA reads TGTGCCTGGAGTCAGGGGGCCCTAGCGGGAGCGGGGCGCAATGAGCAGTTCTTC. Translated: CAWSQGALAGAGRNEQFF.

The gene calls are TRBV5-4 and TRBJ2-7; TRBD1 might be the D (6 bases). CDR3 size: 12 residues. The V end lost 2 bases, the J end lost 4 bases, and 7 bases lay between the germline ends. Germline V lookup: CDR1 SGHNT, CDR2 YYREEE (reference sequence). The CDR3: CASSFGQYEQYF. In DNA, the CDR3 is TGTGCCAGCAGCTTCGGACAGTACGAGCAGTACTTC.

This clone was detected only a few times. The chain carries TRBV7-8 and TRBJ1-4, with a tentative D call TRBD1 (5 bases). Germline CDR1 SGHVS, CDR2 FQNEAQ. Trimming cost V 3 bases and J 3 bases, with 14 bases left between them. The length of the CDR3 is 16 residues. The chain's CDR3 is CASSLVGSGPNEKLFF. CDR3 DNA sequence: TGTGCCAGCAGCTTGGTCGGCTCGGGGCCTAATGAAAAACTGTTTTTT.

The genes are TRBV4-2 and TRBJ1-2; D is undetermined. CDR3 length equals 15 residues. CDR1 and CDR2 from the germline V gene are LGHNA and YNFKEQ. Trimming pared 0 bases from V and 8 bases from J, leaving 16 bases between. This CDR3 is CASSQDLRGRRGYTF. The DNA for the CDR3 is TGTGCCAGCAGCCAAGATCTTAGAGGCCGGCGGGGCTACACCTTC.

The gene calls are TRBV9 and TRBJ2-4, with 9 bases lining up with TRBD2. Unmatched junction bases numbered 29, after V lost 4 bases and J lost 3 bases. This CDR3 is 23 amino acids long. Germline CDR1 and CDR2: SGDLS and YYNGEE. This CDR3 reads CASSLGPGPSGGAGGSVKNIQYF. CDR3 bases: TGTGCCAGCAGCCTAGGGCCGGGTCCAAGTGGTGGAGCGGGAGGTTCGGTCAAAAACATTCAGTACTTC.

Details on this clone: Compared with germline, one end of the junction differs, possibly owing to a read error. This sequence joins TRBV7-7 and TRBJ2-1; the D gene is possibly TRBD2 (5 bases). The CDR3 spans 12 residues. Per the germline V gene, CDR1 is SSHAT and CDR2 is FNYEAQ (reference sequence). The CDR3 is CASSPGNNEQFF. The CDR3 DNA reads TGTGCTAGCAGCCCGGGGAACAATGAGCAGTTCTTC.

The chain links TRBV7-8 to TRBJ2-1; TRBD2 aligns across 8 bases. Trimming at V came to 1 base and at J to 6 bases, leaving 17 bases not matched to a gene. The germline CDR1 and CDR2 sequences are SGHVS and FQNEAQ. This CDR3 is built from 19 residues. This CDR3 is CASSLGTSRLPTVTNEQFF. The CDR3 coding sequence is TGTGCCAGCAGCTTAGGGACTAGCAGACTACCCACGGTTACCAATGAGCAGTTCTTC.

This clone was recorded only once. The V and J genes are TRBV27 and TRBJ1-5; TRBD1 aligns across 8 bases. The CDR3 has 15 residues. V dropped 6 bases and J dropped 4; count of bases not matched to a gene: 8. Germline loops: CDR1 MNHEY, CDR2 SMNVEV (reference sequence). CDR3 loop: CASRAGQGRNQPQHF. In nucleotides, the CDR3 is TGTGCCAGCAGAGCTGGACAGGGAAGGAATCAGCCCCAGCATTTT.

As DNA, the CDR3 is TGTGCCAGCAGCTTGGAACAGACTAATTCACCCCTCCACTTT. Amino acid sequence: CASSLEQTNSPLHF. This chain connects TRBV5-5 to TRBJ1-6; the D is unclear. The germline V and J ends were trimmed by 0 bases and 6 bases, with 7 bases remaining between them. CDR1 is SGHKS and CDR2 is YYEKEE in the germline V gene (reference sequence). The CDR3 extends over 14 amino acids.